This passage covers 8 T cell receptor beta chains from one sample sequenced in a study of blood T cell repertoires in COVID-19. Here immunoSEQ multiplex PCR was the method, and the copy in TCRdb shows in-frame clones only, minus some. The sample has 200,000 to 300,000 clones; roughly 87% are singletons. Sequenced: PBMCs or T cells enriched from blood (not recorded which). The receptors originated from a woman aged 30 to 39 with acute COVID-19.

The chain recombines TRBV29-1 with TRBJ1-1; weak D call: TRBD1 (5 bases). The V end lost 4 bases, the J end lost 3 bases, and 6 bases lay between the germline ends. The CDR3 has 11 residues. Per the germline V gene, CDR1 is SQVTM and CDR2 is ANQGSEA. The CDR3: CSVARDTEAFF. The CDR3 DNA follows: TGCAGCGTTGCCAGGGACACTGAAGCTTTCTTT.

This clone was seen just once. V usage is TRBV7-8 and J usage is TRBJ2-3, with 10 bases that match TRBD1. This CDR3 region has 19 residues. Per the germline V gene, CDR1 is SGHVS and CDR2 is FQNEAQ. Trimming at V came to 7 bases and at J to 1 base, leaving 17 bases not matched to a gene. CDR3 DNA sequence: TGTGCCAGCACAATTTTATCCGGGACAGGGGTAAGGGGCACAGATACGCAGTATTTT. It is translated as CASTILSGTGVRGTDTQYF.

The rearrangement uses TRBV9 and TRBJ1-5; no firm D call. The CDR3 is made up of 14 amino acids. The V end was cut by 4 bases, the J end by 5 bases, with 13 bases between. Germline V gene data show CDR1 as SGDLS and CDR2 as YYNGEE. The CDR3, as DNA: TGTGCCAGCAGCTTAACCGCCGGAGATCAGCCCCAGCATTTT. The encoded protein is CASSLTAGDQPQHF.

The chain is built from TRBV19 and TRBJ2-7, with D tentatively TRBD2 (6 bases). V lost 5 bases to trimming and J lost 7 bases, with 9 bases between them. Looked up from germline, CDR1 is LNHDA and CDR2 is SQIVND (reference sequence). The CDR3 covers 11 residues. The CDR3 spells CASSARGEQYF. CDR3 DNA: TGTGCCAGTAGTGCTCGGGGGGAGCAGTACTTC.

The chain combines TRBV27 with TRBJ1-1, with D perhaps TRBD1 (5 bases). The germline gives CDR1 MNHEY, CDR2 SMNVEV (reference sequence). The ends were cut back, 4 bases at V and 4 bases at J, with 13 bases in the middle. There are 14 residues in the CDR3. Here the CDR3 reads CASSSDSFGTEAFF. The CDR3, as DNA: TGTGCCAGCAGTTCCGACAGTTTTGGCACTGAAGCTTTCTTT.

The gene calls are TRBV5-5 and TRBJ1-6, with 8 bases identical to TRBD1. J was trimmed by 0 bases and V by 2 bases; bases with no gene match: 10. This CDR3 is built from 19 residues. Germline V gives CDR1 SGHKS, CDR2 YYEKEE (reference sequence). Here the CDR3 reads CASSFDPGQGISYNSPLHF. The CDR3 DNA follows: TGTGCCAGCAGCTTCGACCCCGGACAGGGCATCTCCTATAATTCACCCCTCCACTTT.

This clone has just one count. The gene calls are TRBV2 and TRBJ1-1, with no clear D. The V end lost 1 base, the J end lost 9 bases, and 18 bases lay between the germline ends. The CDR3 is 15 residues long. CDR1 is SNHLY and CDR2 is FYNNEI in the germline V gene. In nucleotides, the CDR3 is TGTGCCAGCAGTGAAGAAACAGCCCTTGAAAAAAAAGCTTTCTTT. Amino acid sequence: CASSEETALEKKAFF.

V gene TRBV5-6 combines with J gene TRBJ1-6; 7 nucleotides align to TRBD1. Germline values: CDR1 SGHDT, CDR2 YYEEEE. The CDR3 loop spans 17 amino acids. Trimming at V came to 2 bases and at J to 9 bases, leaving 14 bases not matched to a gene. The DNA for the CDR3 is TGTGCCAGCAGCTTACGACAGGGTCGACTAGGGCGTTCACCCCTCCACTTT. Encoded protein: CASSLRQGRLGRSPLHF.